This entry lists 13 T cell receptor beta chains sequenced from one sample in a study of CD8 T cells in ankylosing spondylitis. TCRdb re-derived calls from the 5' RACE reads in MiXCR, one entry per CDR3 protein. The sample has 80,000 to 100,000 distinct CDR3 sequences; almost 8.5% are singletons. The sample was blood, either unsorted or a sorted T cell fraction (not recorded which). Every receptor here comes from a male donor with ankylosing spondylitis or in good health (not recorded which).

This clonotype was detected many times. The V and J genes are TRBV7-2 and TRBJ2-7, with D perhaps given as TRBD1 or TRBD2 (5 bases each). Germline CDR1 is SGHTA and CDR2 is FQGNSA. V shed 5 bases and J shed 1 base, with 15 bases lying between them. The CDR3 is 15 residues long. The CDR3 sequence is CASSPGFGGSYEQYF. CDR3 bases: TGTGCCAGCAGCCCCGGTTTTGGGGGATCCTACGAGCAGTACTTC.

This clonotype was observed at least ten times. J is TRBJ2-5 and V is TRBV11-2, with a weak D call TRBD2 (6 bases). Per the germline V gene, CDR1 is SGHAT and CDR2 is FQNNGV. This CDR3 contains 13 residues. Deletions cut 3 bases from V and 1 base from J, with 6 bases between. The CDR3 is CASSFSGQETQYF. Written as DNA, the CDR3 is TGTGCCAGCAGCTTTAGCGGCCAAGAGACCCAGTACTTC.

This clonotype was counted ten times or more. The V gene is TRBV3-1, the J gene TRBJ2-5; TRBD2 matches 13 bases. Per germline, CDR1 LGHDT and CDR2 YNNKEL (reference sequence). The V gene end was trimmed by 1 base and the J gene end by 2 bases; junction bases not matched to a gene: 4. CDR3 length equals 17 residues. The CDR3 region has the DNA TGTGCCAGCAGCCAAGGACCGGGACTAGCGGGACAAGAGACCCAGTACTTC. Protein sequence: CASSQGPGLAGQETQYF.

This clonotype appeared many times. This chain uses TRBV6-2 or TRBV6-3 with TRBJ2-1; 9 bases map to TRBD2. Germline V gives CDR1 MNHEY, CDR2 SVGEGT. CDR3 size: 16 residues. Unmatched junction bases numbered 10, after V lost 6 bases and J lost 4 bases. The CDR3 bases are TGTGCCAGCAGCCAAAGACTAGCGGTAAGATACAATGAGCAGTTCTTC. As protein: CASSQRLAVRYNEQFF.

This clonotype was detected ten times or more. The chain is built from TRBV20-1 and TRBJ1-1; D unresolved. The germline V gene encodes CDR1 DFQATT and CDR2 SNEGSKA (reference sequence). The CDR3 totals 13 residues. V lost 1 base and J 1 base, leaving 7 bases between the germline ends. CDR3 bases: TGCAGTGCTAGAGGGGATTCGAACACTGAAGCTTTCTTT. Protein product: CSARGDSNTEAFF.

In this sample, this clonotype turned up many times. The chain recombines TRBV20-1 with TRBJ2-1, with 11 bases matching TRBD2. V trimming: 2 bases; J trimming: 0 bases; junction bases outside the gene matches: 3. CDR1 is DFQATT and CDR2 is SNEGSKA in the germline V gene (reference sequence). This CDR3 spans 16 amino acids. The CDR3 nucleotides are TGCAGTGCTAGACACACTAGCGGGAGCTCCTACAATGAGCAGTTCTTC. Translated, it gives CSARHTSGSSYNEQFF.

This clonotype was found many times. The chain has TRBV12-3 or TRBV12-4 and TRBJ1-1; D is undetermined. The V gene lost 2 bases and the J gene lost 6 bases, with 4 bases spanning the gap. This CDR3 contains 11 residues. For the CDR3, the DNA is TGTGCCAGCAGTTTAAGTCCTGAAGCTTTCTTT. Residues: CASSLSPEAFF.

This clonotype came up many times. V is TRBV10-2 and J is TRBJ1-1; D gene unclear. The CDR3 spans 13 residues. Germline values: CDR1 WSHSY, CDR2 SAAADI. V lost 4 bases to trimming and J lost 2 bases, with 8 bases between them. The CDR3 nucleotides are TGCGCCAGCAGTGGGAGGACTAACACTGAAGCTTTCTTT. It specifies CASSGRTNTEAFF.

Notes on this clonotype: A much larger clone differs from this one at a single base, so this may be a read error. The rearrangement uses TRBV12-3 or TRBV12-4 and TRBJ1-2; unclear D gene. The CDR3 runs 16 residues. With 10 bases removed from V and 4 bases from J, the gap between germline ends came to 25 bases. The CDR3 protein is CANSTGSWQTPYGYTF. CDR3 nucleotide sequence: TGTGCCAACTCAACCGGCTCTTGGCAGACGCCCTATGGCTACACCTTC.

This clonotype occurred many times. This sequence joins TRBV10-3 and TRBJ2-1, with 11 bases identical to TRBD2. Germline CDR1 and CDR2: ENHRY and SYGVKD. After removal of 5 bases from V and 7 bases from J, the junction contained 7 bases not matched to a gene. This CDR3 has 15 residues. The CDR3 loop reads CAISIPSGGYNEQFF. The CDR3 DNA is TGTGCCATCAGTATTCCTAGCGGGGGGTATAATGAGCAGTTCTTC.

This clonotype was recorded many times. The chain couples TRBV4-2 to TRBJ2-1; 12 bases are shared with TRBD2. CDR1 and CDR2 from the germline V gene are LGHNA and YNFKEQ. This CDR3 region has 15 residues. J gave up 8 bases and V 3 bases, and 5 bases lay outside the gene matches. The CDR3 coding sequence is TGTGCCAGCAGCCATCGACTAGCGGGAGACCATGAGCAGTTCTTC. Its protein is CASSHRLAGDHEQFF.

This clonotype was found many times. The chain recombines TRBV29-1 with TRBJ2-1; D gene uncertain. This CDR3 has 11 amino acids. Germline values: CDR1 SQVTM, CDR2 ANQGSEA. The germline V and J ends were trimmed by 1 base and 9 bases, with 7 bases remaining between them. The CDR3 region has the DNA TGCAGCGTTGAAGGGTTAGGTGAGCAGTTCTTC. Translated, it gives CSVEGLGEQFF.

Ten or more counts support this clonotype. The chain couples TRBV5-1 to TRBJ2-7; D unresolved. V shed 0 bases and J shed 1 base, with 8 bases lying between them. Germline-derived CDR1 and CDR2 are SGHRS and YFSETQ. This CDR3 has 14 residues. The CDR3 sequence is CASSLDAGSYEQYF. In DNA form, the CDR3 reads TGCGCCAGCAGCTTGGACGCTGGATCCTACGAGCAGTACTTC.